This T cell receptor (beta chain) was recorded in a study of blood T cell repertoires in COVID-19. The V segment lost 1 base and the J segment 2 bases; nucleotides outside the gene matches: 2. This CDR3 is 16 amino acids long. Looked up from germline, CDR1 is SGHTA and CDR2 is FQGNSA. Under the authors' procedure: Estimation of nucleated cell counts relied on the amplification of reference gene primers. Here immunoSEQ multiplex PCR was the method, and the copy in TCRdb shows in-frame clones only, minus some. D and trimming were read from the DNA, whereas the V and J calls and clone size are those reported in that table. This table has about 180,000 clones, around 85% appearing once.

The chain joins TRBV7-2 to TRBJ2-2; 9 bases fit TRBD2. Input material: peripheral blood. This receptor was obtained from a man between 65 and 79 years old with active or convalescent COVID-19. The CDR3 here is CASSLELAGNTGELFF. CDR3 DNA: TGTGCCAGCAGCTTAGAACTAGCGGGCAACACCGGGGAGCTGTTTTTT. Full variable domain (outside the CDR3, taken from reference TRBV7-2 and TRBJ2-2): GAGVSQSPSNKVTEKGKDVELRCDPISGHTALYWYRQSLGQGLEFLIYFQGNSAPDKSGLPSDRFSAERTGGSVSTLTIQRTQQEDSAVYLCASSLELAGNTGELFFGEGSRLTVL.